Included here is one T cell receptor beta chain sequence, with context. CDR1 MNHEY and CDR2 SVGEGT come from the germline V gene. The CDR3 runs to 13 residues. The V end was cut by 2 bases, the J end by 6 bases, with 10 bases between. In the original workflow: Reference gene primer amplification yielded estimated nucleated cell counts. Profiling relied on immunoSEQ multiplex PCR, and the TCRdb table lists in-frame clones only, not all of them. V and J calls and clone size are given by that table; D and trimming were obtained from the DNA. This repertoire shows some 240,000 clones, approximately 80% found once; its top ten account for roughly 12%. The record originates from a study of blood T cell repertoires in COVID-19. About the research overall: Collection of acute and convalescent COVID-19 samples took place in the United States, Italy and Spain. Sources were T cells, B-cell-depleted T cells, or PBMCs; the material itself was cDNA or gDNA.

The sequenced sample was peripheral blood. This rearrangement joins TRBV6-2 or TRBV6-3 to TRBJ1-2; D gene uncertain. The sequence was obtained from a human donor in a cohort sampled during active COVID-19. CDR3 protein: CASSYSGFDGYTF. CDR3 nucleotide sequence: TGTGCCAGCAGTTACAGCGGGTTTGATGGCTACACCTTC.